The clone carrying this T cell receptor beta chain came up once. Germline loops: CDR1 MNHNY, CDR2 SVGAGI (reference sequence). This CDR3 spans 14 amino acids. The V gene lost 10 bases and the J gene lost 3 bases, with 13 bases spanning the gap. In the original processing: Amplified reference gene primers provided the basis for estimating nucleated cell counts. Repertoires were generated with immunoSEQ multiplex PCR, while TCRdb's copy carries only in-frame clones and drops some. That table furnishes V, J and clone size, whereas the DNA furnished D and trimming. The sample shows about 130,000 clones, over 60% of them seen only once. The source of the sample is a study of blood T cell repertoires in COVID-19. Across the whole study: Italy, Spain and the United States were the sources of the convalescent and acute COVID-19 samples. T cells, B-cell-depleted T cells, or PBMCs provided the cDNA or gDNA that served as material.

The chain carries TRBV6-6 and TRBJ1-6, with D uncertain. The origin of this receptor is a woman aged 70 to 79 with acute or convalescent COVID-19. Sample: peripheral blood. CDR3 loop: CATFQASYNSPLHF. The CDR3 bases are TGTGCCACGTTCCAGGCAAGCTATAATTCACCCCTCCACTTT.